A single sample gave rise to the 21 T cell receptor beta chains below, sequenced in a study of OX40 agonist ivuxolimab in advanced cancers. Assay: immunoSEQ multiplex PCR; the TCRdb copy retains only in-frame clones and omits some. This sample yields around 72,000 clones, of which 80% to 90% are seen a single time; 8% to 10% belongs to the top ten. Specimen: CD4+ or CD8+ T cells sorted from blood, collected in a trial of the OX40 agonist ivuxolimab. The source of these receptors is an adult with an advanced solid tumor such as melanoma, head and neck, liver or kidney cancer.

J is TRBJ2-1 and V is TRBV11-3; D uncertain. CDR1 is SGHNT and CDR2 is YENEEA in the germline V gene. Trimming cost V 0 bases and J 5 bases, with 14 bases left between them. CDR3 length equals 16 residues. The CDR3 loop reads CASSLDGSPGNNEQFF. CDR3 in DNA: TGTGCCAGCAGCTTAGACGGCAGCCCGGGTAACAATGAGCAGTTCTTC.

J is TRBJ1-2 and V is TRBV7-8, with D unresolved. Deletions cut 1 base from V and 2 bases from J, with 8 bases between. Germline lookup yields CDR1 SGHVS and CDR2 FQNEAQ. This CDR3 spans 14 amino acids. The chain's CDR3 is CASSLGQTNYGYTF. As DNA, the CDR3 is TGTGCCAGCAGCTTAGGTCAGACAAACTATGGCTACACCTTC.

CDR3 sequence (DNA): TGTGCCAGCTCATTGCAGCTCGGAGAGACCCAGTACTTC. Protein sequence: CASSLQLGETQYF. The V and J genes are TRBV18 and TRBJ2-5; D is ambiguous. V lost 5 bases and J 4 bases, leaving 11 bases between the germline ends. CDR1 is KGHSH and CDR2 is LQKENI in the germline V gene. The CDR3 consists of 13 residues.

This clone is a singleton in its sample. This chain links TRBV5-4 with TRBJ1-4; D is unclear. CDR1 and CDR2 from the germline V gene are SGHNT and YYREEE (reference sequence). The CDR3 extends over 15 amino acids. V gave up 2 bases and J gave up 7 bases, with 15 bases separating them. CDR3 sequence (DNA): TGTGCCAGCAGCTTAAGTTTTGGGGTGGGTGAAAAACTGTTTTTT. Translating gives CASSLSFGVGEKLFF. Full variable domain (remainder filled in from reference TRBV5-4 and TRBJ1-4): ETGVTQSPTHLIKTRGQQVTLRCSSQSGHNTVSWYQQALGQGPQFIFQYYREEENGRGNFPPRFSGLQFPNYSSELNVNALELDDSALYLCASSLSFGVGEKLFFGSGTQLSVL.

The V and J genes are TRBV9 and TRBJ2-1; 11 nucleotides line up with TRBD2. This CDR3 comprises 15 residues. V lost 0 bases to trimming and J lost 9 bases; unmatched junction nucleotides: 5. Germline V gene sequence: CDR1 SGDLS, CDR2 YYNGEE. The CDR3 loop reads CASSVGTSGGAEQFF. The CDR3 DNA is TGTGCCAGCAGCGTAGGAACTAGCGGGGGCGCTGAGCAGTTCTTC. The whole variable domain, remainder taken from reference TRBV9 and TRBJ2-1, is DSGVTQTPKHLITATGQRVTLRCSPRSGDLSVYWYQQSLDQGLQFLIQYYNGEERAKGNILERFSAQQFPDLHSELNLSSLELGDSALYFCASSVGTSGGAEQFFGPGTRLTVL.

The rearrangement uses TRBV5-1 and TRBJ2-5; maybe TRBD1 (6 bases). Germline lookup yields CDR1 SGHRS and CDR2 YFSETQ. Trimming took 5 bases from V and 3 from J, leaving 20 bases between them. This CDR3 comprises 16 residues. The CDR3, as DNA: TGCGCCAGCAGAACCGGACGAAGGGCAGGGGAAGAGACCCAGTACTTC. Protein sequence: CASRTGRRAGEETQYF.

The chain recombines TRBV5-1 with TRBJ2-2; D might be TRBD1 (6 bases). The CDR3 runs to 15 residues. Trimming removed 3 bases at V and 6 bases at J, with 15 bases between. Germline V gene sequence: CDR1 SGHRS, CDR2 YFSETQ. In DNA, the CDR3 is TGCGCCAGCAGCTCCTCGGGACACCAAGCCGGGGAGCTGTTTTTT. Translation: CASSSSGHQAGELFF.

The sample holds one count of this clone. At the DNA level, this CDR3 is encoded by other sequences in the same sample as well. V is TRBV9 and J is TRBJ2-3; 10 nucleotides line up with TRBD2. Trimming cost V 0 bases and J 6 bases; bases outside gene matches: 4. From germline, CDR1 is SGDLS and CDR2 YYNGEE. This CDR3 comprises 15 residues. The CDR3: CASSVGSGGADTQYF. CDR3 DNA: TGTGCCAGCAGCGTAGGAAGCGGGGGGGCTGATACGCAGTATTTT. Based on the CDR3 plus reference TRBV9 and TRBJ2-3, the full variable domain is DSGVTQTPKHLITATGQRVTLRCSPRSGDLSVYWYQQSLDQGLQFLIQYYNGEERAKGNILERFSAQQFPDLHSELNLSSLELGDSALYFCASSVGSGGADTQYFGPGTRLTVL.

The V gene is TRBV6-5, the J gene TRBJ2-1; D unclear. V gave up 4 bases and J gave up 3 bases, with 4 bases separating them. The CDR3 spans 12 residues. Germline assignment: CDR1 MNHEY and CDR2 SVGAGI. CDR3: CASSSVYNEQFF. The CDR3 bases are TGTGCCAGCAGTTCCGTCTACAATGAGCAGTTCTTC.

This clone came up many times. The CDR3 DNA sequence: TGTGCCAGCAGCTTGAAGAGGAACACTGAAGCTTTCTTT. Its protein is CASSLKRNTEAFF. This rearrangement joins TRBV5-4 to TRBJ1-1; D not resolved. The CDR3 runs 13 residues. Germline CDR1 reads SGHNT; CDR2 reads YYREEE (reference sequence). With 1 base removed from V and 1 base from J, the gap between germline ends came to 5 bases.

The genes are TRBV9 and TRBJ2-5; D uncertain. Germline V CDR1 and CDR2: SGDLS, YYNGEE. V was trimmed by 2 bases and J by 2 bases, leaving 10 bases between them. This CDR3 region has 14 residues. The CDR3 coding sequence is TGTGCCAGCAGCGTTAACGGTCCTCAAGAGACCCAGTACTTC. This sequence encodes CASSVNGPQETQYF.

V gene TRBV5-8 combines with J gene TRBJ1-1; D gene unclear. The V gene lost 4 bases and the J gene lost 0 bases, with 7 bases spanning the gap. Germline V gene data show CDR1 as SGHTS and CDR2 as YDEGEE. The CDR3 extends over 13 amino acids. CDR3 in amino acids: CASSTGLNTEAFF. The CDR3 DNA reads TGTGCCAGCAGCACGGGCCTGAACACTGAAGCTTTCTTT. The full variable domain, completed using reference TRBV5-8 and TRBJ1-1, is EAGVTQSPTHLIKTRGQQATLRCSPISGHTSVYWYQQALGLGLQFLLWYDEGEERNRGNFPPRFSGRQFPNYSSELNVNALELEDSALYLCASSTGLNTEAFFGQGTRLTVV.

The chain carries TRBV7-3 and TRBJ1-2, with 8 bases that match TRBD1. Unmatched junction bases numbered 9, after V lost 7 bases and J lost 8 bases. Germline CDR1 and CDR2: SGHTA and FQGTGA. CDR3 length: 13 amino acids. The CDR3 loop is CASTPDRDSGYTF. CDR3 sequence (DNA): TGTGCCAGCACACCGGACAGGGACTCAGGCTACACCTTC.

The chain is built from TRBV6-5 and TRBJ1-4, with 10 bases fitting TRBD1. This CDR3 comprises 14 residues. The germline gives CDR1 MNHEY, CDR2 SVGAGI. V dropped 6 bases and J dropped 8; count of bases not matched to a gene: 6. CDR3 protein: CASRGPGQGEKLFF. In DNA form, the CDR3 reads TGTGCCAGCAGAGGCCCGGGACAGGGGGAAAAACTGTTTTTT.

The chain couples TRBV11-3 to TRBJ2-5, with TRBD1 matching over 10 bases. After removal of 4 bases from V and 5 bases from J, the junction contained 10 bases not matched to a gene. CDR3 size: 16 residues. Germline CDR1 is SGHNT and CDR2 is YENEEA. The CDR3 spells CASSSGQGSSLETQYF. The CDR3, as DNA: TGTGCCAGCAGCTCGGGACAGGGGAGTAGTCTGGAGACCCAGTACTTC.

The gene calls are TRBV28 and TRBJ1-2; the match to TRBD1 covers 8 bases. The junction had 10 bases not matched to a gene; V was cut back by 6 bases and J by 4 bases. The length of the CDR3 is 15 residues. Germline CDR1 MDHEN, CDR2 SYDVKM. CDR3 coding DNA: TGTGCCAGCAGCTTGTCGGGGACAGGCGGCTATGGCTACACCTTC. Its protein is CASSLSGTGGYGYTF.

V usage is TRBV29-1 and J usage is TRBJ1-1; a weak D match, TRBD1 (5 bases). Trimming took off 0 bases at V and 11 bases at J, with 16 bases between the two ends. This CDR3 contains 13 residues. Germline assignment: CDR1 SQVTM and CDR2 ANQGSEA. The CDR3 spells CSVEDLRGVRAFF. The CDR3 bases are TGCAGCGTTGAAGATCTGAGAGGGGTTAGGGCTTTCTTT.

This chain links TRBV11-3 with TRBJ1-5; 7 bases align to TRBD1. Germline V gene sequence: CDR1 SGHNT, CDR2 YENEEA. This CDR3 has 14 residues. The trim removed 4 bases at V and 3 bases at J, leaving 3 bases unmatched. DNA for the CDR3: TGTGCCAGCAGCTCGGGACAGTACAATCAGCCCCAGCATTTT. Encoded protein: CASSSGQYNQPQHF.

This clone was detected only once. This sequence joins TRBV18 and TRBJ1-5; D remains ambiguous. This CDR3 is built from 14 residues. V gave up 5 bases and J gave up 4 bases, with 12 bases separating them. The germline CDR1 and CDR2 sequences are KGHSH and LQKENI. CDR3: CASSAGGGNQPQHF. CDR3 nucleotides: TGTGCCAGCTCAGCCGGAGGAGGGAATCAGCCCCAGCATTTT.

This chain uses TRBV20-1 with TRBJ1-1; D gene ambiguous. Germline values: CDR1 DFQATT, CDR2 SNEGSKA (reference sequence). Deletions cut 5 bases from V and 1 base from J, with 2 bases between. This CDR3 is 10 amino acids long. The CDR3 DNA follows: TGCAGTGCTTCGAACACTGAAGCTTTCTTT. This sequence encodes CSASNTEAFF.

The V gene is TRBV7-2, the J gene TRBJ2-3, with D uncertain. V lost 1 base to trimming and J lost 2 bases, with 10 bases between them. The CDR3 sequence is 15 residues long. CDR1 is SGHTA and CDR2 is FQGNSA in the germline V gene. The CDR3 is CASSLEARITDTQYF. In DNA form, the CDR3 reads TGTGCCAGCAGCTTAGAGGCTCGTATCACAGATACGCAGTATTTT.